Sequencing of this TCR beta chain was carried out in a study of blood T cell repertoires in COVID-19. Whole-study context: PBMCs, B-cell-depleted T cells, or T cells provided the cDNA or gDNA that made up the material.

How the authors handled the data: Amplification of reference gene primers was used by the study to estimate nucleated cell counts. The protocol was immunoSEQ multiplex PCR, while the TCRdb copy is restricted to in-frame clones and leaves out a portion. D and trimming come from the DNA, and the V and J calls and clone size come from that table. Seen here are 55,000 to 90,000 clones, around 90% observed once, and the top ten hold 10% to 15%. Material for sequencing was peripheral blood. The sequence derives from a human donor with active COVID-19. The donor label of this sample is uncertain.

The CDR3 coding sequence is TGTGCCAGCAGAGACATTTCAGGGTGGTGGGACGAGCAGTACTTC. Amino acid sequence: CASRDISGWWDEQYF. V and J are TRBV6-6 and TRBJ2-7; the D gene is possibly TRBD1 (5 bases). The CDR3 consists of 15 residues. CDR1 and CDR2 from the germline V gene are MNHNY and SVGAGI (reference sequence). Trimming shortened V by 6 bases and J by 5 bases, and 20 bases separated the two germline ends.